This T cell receptor beta chain appears in the sequencing data of a study of T-cell reconstitution after alpha-beta-depleted transplantation in children. The authors prepared the TCRbeta library with unique molecular identifiers. TCRdb re-derived calls from the PCR reads in MiXCR, one entry per CDR3 protein. Among about 610,000 distinct CDR3 sequences listed, roughly 10% were seen once. CDR1 is MNHEY, CDR2 SMNVEV, per germline (reference sequence). CDR3 length: 17 amino acids. V shed 3 bases and J 0 bases; nucleotides not matched to a gene: 5. This receptor was obtained from a human donor who donated a stem cell graft to a child with acute myeloid leukemia. The input for sequencing was PBMCs from the stem cell graft donor, taken from the stem cell graft. This chain uses TRBV27 with TRBJ2-2, with TRBD2 matching 9 bases. CDR3 protein: CASSFPGTSPNTGELFF. DNA of the CDR3: TGTGCCAGCAGTTTCCCCGGGACTAGCCCGAACACCGGGGAGCTGTTTTTT.